The source of this T cell receptor beta chain is a study of molecular identifiers for immune sequencing clone quantification. Only one count was recorded for this clonotype. A read error may account for a junction end that differs from germline. TCRdb analysed the PCR reads with MiXCR anew, one entry per CDR3 protein. The table shows about 100,000 distinct CDR3 sequences, with around 37% occurring only once. Germline V gene lookup returns CDR1 SGHVS and CDR2 FQNEAQ. CDR3 length: 18 amino acids. The sequenced material came from naive CD8+ T cells from blood, with Jurkat cell RNA spiked in. Subset of the sample: FACS-sorted CD8+CD4-CCR7+CD45RA+ naive T cells. The genes are TRBV7-8 and TRBJ2-5, with 12 positions matching TRBD2. This TCR came from a human donor in good health. Some libraries in this study had Jurkat cell RNA spiked in. The CDR3 nucleotides are TGTGCCATCAGCTTCTCCCCTAGCGGGAGGGTTTGGCAAGAGACCCAGTACTTC. Encoded protein: CAISFSPSGRVWQETQYF. The variable domain in full, completed from reference TRBV7-8 and TRBJ2-5, reads GAGVSQSPRYKVAKRGQDVALRCDPISGHVSLFWYQQALGQGPEFLTYFQNEAQLDKSGLPSDRFFAERPEGSVSTLKIQRTQQEDSAVYLCAISFSPSGRVWQETQYFGPGTRLLVL.